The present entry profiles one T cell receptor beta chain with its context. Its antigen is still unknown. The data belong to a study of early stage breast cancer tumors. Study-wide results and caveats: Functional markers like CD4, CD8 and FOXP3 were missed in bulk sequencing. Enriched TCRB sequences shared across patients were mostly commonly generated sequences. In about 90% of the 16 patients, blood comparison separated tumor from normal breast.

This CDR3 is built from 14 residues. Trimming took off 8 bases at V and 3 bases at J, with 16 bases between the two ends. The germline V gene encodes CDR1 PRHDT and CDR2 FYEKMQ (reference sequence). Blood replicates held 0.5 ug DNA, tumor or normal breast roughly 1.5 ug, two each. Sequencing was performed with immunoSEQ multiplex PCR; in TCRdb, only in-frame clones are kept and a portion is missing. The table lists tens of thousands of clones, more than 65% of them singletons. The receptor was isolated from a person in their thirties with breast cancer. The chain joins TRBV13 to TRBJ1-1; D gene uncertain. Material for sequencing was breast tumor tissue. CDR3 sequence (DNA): TGTGCCAGCTCCTCGGCGGGTTGGGACACTGAAGCTTTCTTT. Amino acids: CASSSAGWDTEAFF.